This TCR beta chain comes out of a study of CD8 T cells in ankylosing spondylitis. Study findings and constraints: Some motif variants had been reported before (in reactive arthritis synovial fluid and blood). Significantly higher representation of disease-linked clones was reported for matched ankylosing spondylitis synovial fluid. Clones that were linked to disease were CD8+ and were relatively rare in peripheral blood.

This clonotype was observed many times. What it binds is not known. The CDR3 length is 15 residues. Germline CDR1 reads SNHLY; CDR2 reads FYNNEI. Trimming removed 10 bases from V and 1 base from J, with 16 bases in between. Using quantitative 5'-RACE with molecular barcodes, the authors made TCR beta libraries. Each CDR3 protein gets one entry after TCRdb re-called the 5' RACE reads with MiXCR. The table includes 100,000 to 150,000 distinct CDR3 sequences, roughly 15% detected once. This chain links TRBV2 with TRBJ2-2, with TRBD2 as a possible D gene (6 bases). The receptor was isolated from a female donor with ankylosing spondylitis or in good health (not recorded which). Material for sequencing was blood, either unsorted or a sorted T cell fraction (not recorded which). The CDR3 DNA sequence: TGTGCCACCCGACCGGGACTGGGGAACACCGGGGAGCTGTTTTTT. Protein: CATRPGLGNTGELFF. The entire variable domain, with the rest obtained from reference TRBV2 and TRBJ2-2, is as follows: EPEVTQTPSHQVTQMGQEVILRCVPISNHLYFYWYRQILGQKVEFLVSFYNNEISEKSEIFDDQFSVERPDGSNFTLKIRSTKLEDSAMYFCATRPGLGNTGELFFGEGSRLTVL.